The rows below give T cell receptor beta chains drawn from one sample of a study of blood T cell repertoires in COVID-19. Generated by immunoSEQ multiplex PCR, the TCRdb table keeps only in-frame clones and is missing some. The table has tens of thousands of clones, approximately 90% seen once; the top ten hold about 3%. The sample was peripheral blood. The source of these receptors is a human donor in a cohort sampled during active COVID-19. The CDR3 runs from the conserved cysteine through the conserved F or W. A D gene is named only where the DNA matches it firmly. Some rows have no size entry. The others give once, few or many, or a class for an expanded clone.

clone_size: .; v_call: TRBV13; d_call: TRBD1; j_call: TRBJ2-7; cdr3_aa: CASSQGTAEEQYF; cdr3_nt: TGTGCCAGCAGCCAGGGGACAGCAGAAGAGCAGTACTTC
clone_size: .; v_call: TRBV5-1; d_call: TRBD2; j_call: TRBJ2-7; cdr3_aa: CASSLGLAGGRSYEQYF; cdr3_nt: TGCGCCAGCAGCCTCGGACTAGCGGGGGGACGCTCCTACGAGCAGTACTTC
clone_size: .; v_call: TRBV2; d_call: TRBD2; j_call: TRBJ2-7; cdr3_aa: CASSSGRAYEQYF; cdr3_nt: TGTGCCAGCAGTAGCGGGAGGGCCTACGAGCAGTACTTC
clone_size: .; v_call: TRBV28; d_call: TRBD1; j_call: TRBJ2-7; cdr3_aa: CASSRDRALYEQYF; cdr3_nt: TGTGCCAGCAGTAGGGACAGGGCCTTATACGAGCAGTACTTC
clone_size: .; v_call: TRBV3-1/TRBV3-2; d_call: TRBD2; j_call: TRBJ2-2; cdr3_aa: CASSQAQRGYTGELFF; cdr3_nt: TGTGCCAGCAGCCAAGCCCAGCGGGGGTACACCGGGGAGCTGTTTTTT
clone_size: .; v_call: TRBV14; d_call: .; j_call: TRBJ2-2; cdr3_aa: CASSQDLAFRELFF; cdr3_nt: TGTGCCAGCAGCCAAGATCTAGCCTTCCGGGAGCTGTTTTTT
clone_size: few; v_call: TRBV5-4; d_call: TRBD1; j_call: TRBJ2-2; cdr3_aa: CASSFYRGDTGELFF; cdr3_nt: TGTGCCAGCAGCTTTTACAGGGGAGACACCGGGGAGCTGTTTTTT
clone_size: medium-sized; v_call: TRBV12-3/TRBV12-4; d_call: .; j_call: TRBJ2-3; cdr3_aa: CASTRKPGNTQYF; cdr3_nt: TGTGCCAGCACTCGAAAACCAGGGAATACGCAGTATTTT
clone_size: .; v_call: TRBV13; d_call: .; j_call: TRBJ1-3; cdr3_aa: CASSPNRGNTIYF; cdr3_nt: TGTGCCAGCAGTCCTAACCGGGGAAACACCATATATTTT
clone_size: few; v_call: TRBV18; d_call: .; j_call: TRBJ1-5; cdr3_aa: CASSLTGNQPQHF; cdr3_nt: TGTGCCAGCTCACTGACGGGAAATCAGCCCCAGCATTTT
clone_size: .; v_call: TRBV19; d_call: TRBD1; j_call: TRBJ2-1; cdr3_aa: CASSLGQNNEQFF; cdr3_nt: TGTGCCAGTAGTCTGGGACAGAACAATGAGCAGTTCTTC
clone_size: .; v_call: TRBV18; d_call: .; j_call: TRBJ2-5; cdr3_aa: CASSPRDLGETQYF; cdr3_nt: TGTGCCAGCTCACCTCGGGACTTAGGGGAGACCCAGTACTTC
clone_size: .; v_call: TRBV18; d_call: .; j_call: TRBJ2-1; cdr3_aa: CASSPPVGGGNEQFF; cdr3_nt: TGTGCCAGCTCACCTCCCGTTGGGGGCGGCAATGAGCAGTTCTTC
clone_size: .; v_call: TRBV19; d_call: .; j_call: TRBJ2-2; cdr3_aa: CASSPTTREESTGELFF; cdr3_nt: TGTGCCAGTAGTCCGACGACCCGCGAGGAAAGCACCGGGGAGCTGTTTTTT
clone_size: .; v_call: TRBV4-1; d_call: .; j_call: TRBJ1-4; cdr3_aa: CASSQVFFSGGTTNEKLFF; cdr3_nt: TGCGCCAGCAGCCAAGTCTTCTTCTCGGGGGGAACAACTAATGAAAAACTGTTTTTT
clone_size: .; v_call: TRBV6-6; d_call: .; j_call: TRBJ2-7; cdr3_aa: CASSYGSGESSYEQYF; cdr3_nt: TGTGCCAGCAGTTACGGGTCAGGTGAGAGCTCCTACGAGCAGTACTTC
clone_size: .; v_call: TRBV3-1/TRBV3-2; d_call: .; j_call: TRBJ2-3; cdr3_aa: CASSSRGASTDTQYF; cdr3_nt: TGTGCCAGCAGCTCTCGCGGGGCTAGCACAGATACGCAGTATTTT
clone_size: once; v_call: TRBV7-3; d_call: TRBD1; j_call: TRBJ2-3; cdr3_aa: CASSSEQGTASTDTQYF; cdr3_nt: TGTGCCAGCAGTTCAGAACAGGGGACAGCTAGCACAGATACGCAGTATTTT
clone_size: .; v_call: TRBV30; d_call: .; j_call: TRBJ2-3; cdr3_aa: CAWGRVSTDTQYF; cdr3_nt: TGTGCCTGGGGGCGGGTGAGCACAGATACGCAGTATTTT
clone_size: few; v_call: TRBV7-9; d_call: .; j_call: TRBJ2-7; cdr3_aa: CASSFEASRGEQYF; cdr3_nt: TGTGCCAGCAGCTTTGAGGCTAGCCGGGGCGAGCAGTACTTC
clone_size: .; v_call: TRBV9; d_call: .; j_call: TRBJ1-3; cdr3_aa: CASSVQVGNTIYF; cdr3_nt: TGTGCCAGCAGCGTGCAGGTTGGAAACACCATATATTTT
clone_size: .; v_call: TRBV11-1; d_call: .; j_call: TRBJ1-2; cdr3_aa: CASSEAGIYGYTF; cdr3_nt: TGTGCCAGCAGCGAGGCGGGGATCTATGGCTACACCTTC
clone_size: .; v_call: TRBV19; d_call: TRBD1; j_call: TRBJ2-7; cdr3_aa: CASSSDRGFSYEQYF; cdr3_nt: TGTGCCAGTAGTAGCGACAGGGGTTTCTCCTACGAGCAGTACTTC
clone_size: .; v_call: TRBV6-2/TRBV6-3; d_call: .; j_call: TRBJ2-7; cdr3_aa: CASSSATAGSYEQYF; cdr3_nt: TGTGCCAGCAGTTCGGCTACGGCAGGTTCCTACGAGCAGTACTTC
clone_size: .; v_call: TRBV30; d_call: .; j_call: TRBJ1-3; cdr3_aa: CAWSGLSGNTIYF; cdr3_nt: TGTGCCTGGAGTGGTCTCTCTGGAAACACCATATATTTT
clone_size: .; v_call: TRBV7-8; d_call: .; j_call: TRBJ2-3; cdr3_aa: CASSPRGDTQYF; cdr3_nt: TGTGCCAGCAGCCCTCGGGGGGATACGCAGTATTTT
clone_size: .; v_call: TRBV28; d_call: .; j_call: TRBJ1-1; cdr3_aa: CASSLTRGGTEAFF; cdr3_nt: TGTGCCAGCAGTTTAACCAGGGGTGGCACTGAAGCTTTCTTT
clone_size: once; v_call: TRBV11-2; d_call: .; j_call: TRBJ2-1; cdr3_aa: CASSDLGAGTPSYNEQFF; cdr3_nt: TGTGCCAGCAGCGACCTAGGTGCGGGAACCCCCTCCTACAATGAGCAGTTCTTC
clone_size: once; v_call: TRBV6-5; d_call: TRBD2; j_call: TRBJ2-3; cdr3_aa: CASSDGLAVTDTQYF; cdr3_nt: TGTGCCAGCAGCGATGGACTAGCGGTCACAGATACGCAGTATTTT
clone_size: once; v_call: TRBV5-4; d_call: .; j_call: TRBJ1-2; cdr3_aa: CASSSQGDGYTF; cdr3_nt: TGTGCCAGCAGCTCTCAGGGTGATGGCTACACCTTC
clone_size: .; v_call: TRBV2; d_call: .; j_call: TRBJ2-3; cdr3_aa: CASSNPLAGSADTQYF; cdr3_nt: TGTGCCAGCAGTAATCCGTTGGCGGGATCCGCAGATACGCAGTATTTT
clone_size: .; v_call: TRBV30; d_call: .; j_call: TRBJ2-3; cdr3_aa: CAWSVGLPGVDTQYF; cdr3_nt: TGTGCCTGGAGTGTGGGCCTACCCGGGGTAGATACGCAGTATTTT
clone_size: .; v_call: TRBV5-4; d_call: .; j_call: TRBJ2-5; cdr3_aa: CASSFGSQETQYF; cdr3_nt: TGTGCCAGCAGCTTTGGATCACAGGAGACCCAGTACTTC
clone_size: few; v_call: TRBV2; d_call: TRBD2; j_call: TRBJ2-1; cdr3_aa: CASRETSGGGFEQFF; cdr3_nt: TGTGCCAGCAGAGAGACTAGCGGAGGGGGATTTGAGCAGTTCTTC
clone_size: .; v_call: TRBV6-5; d_call: .; j_call: TRBJ1-2; cdr3_aa: CASLFRNPYGYTF; cdr3_nt: TGTGCCAGCCTGTTTAGAAACCCCTATGGCTACACCTTC
clone_size: .; v_call: TRBV28; d_call: TRBD2; j_call: TRBJ2-7; cdr3_aa: CASSKLAGILYEQYF; cdr3_nt: TGTGCCAGCAGTAAACTAGCGGGAATATTATACGAGCAGTACTTC
clone_size: .; v_call: TRBV6-6; d_call: .; j_call: TRBJ2-7; cdr3_aa: CASSSPPGYEQYF; cdr3_nt: TGTGCCAGCAGTTCCCCGCCGGGCTACGAGCAGTACTTC
clone_size: .; v_call: TRBV19; d_call: TRBD1; j_call: TRBJ2-3; cdr3_aa: CASSVDRGKTDTQYF; cdr3_nt: TGTGCCAGTAGTGTAGACAGGGGCAAAACAGATACGCAGTATTTT
clone_size: .; v_call: TRBV2; d_call: TRBD2; j_call: TRBJ2-5; cdr3_aa: CASSEGLAQKETQYF; cdr3_nt: TGTGCCAGCAGTGAAGGACTAGCGCAAAAAGAGACCCAGTACTTC
clone_size: .; v_call: TRBV3-1/TRBV3-2; d_call: .; j_call: TRBJ2-3; cdr3_aa: CASSQDRGDTQYF; cdr3_nt: TGTGCCAGCAGCCAAGACAGGGGAGATACGCAGTATTTT
clone_size: .; v_call: TRBV10-3; d_call: TRBD2; j_call: TRBJ2-2; cdr3_aa: CAVKAGGPNTGELFF; cdr3_nt: TGTGCCGTTAAGGCGGGAGGACCGAACACCGGGGAGCTGTTTTTT
clone_size: .; v_call: TRBV28; d_call: .; j_call: TRBJ2-3; cdr3_aa: CASSSGTSTDTQYF; cdr3_nt: TGTGCCAGCAGCTCCGGGACTAGCACAGATACGCAGTATTTT
clone_size: .; v_call: TRBV28; d_call: TRBD1; j_call: TRBJ1-5; cdr3_aa: CASSRGGQTNQPQHF; cdr3_nt: TGTGCCAGCAGCCGGGGGGGACAGACGAATCAGCCCCAGCATTTT
clone_size: .; v_call: TRBV28; d_call: .; j_call: TRBJ1-2; cdr3_aa: CASIHPRGQEGGYTF; cdr3_nt: TGTGCCAGCATTCACCCTCGCGGGCAGGAGGGTGGCTACACCTTC
clone_size: .; v_call: TRBV7-9; d_call: TRBD1; j_call: TRBJ1-6; cdr3_aa: CASSSGQNNSPLHF; cdr3_nt: TGTGCCAGCAGCTCGGGACAGAATAATTCACCCCTCCACTTT
clone_size: once; v_call: TRBV29-1; d_call: .; j_call: TRBJ2-7; cdr3_aa: CSVASGSVEQYF; cdr3_nt: TGCAGCGTTGCCTCGGGGTCGGTGGAGCAGTACTTC
clone_size: .; v_call: TRBV2; d_call: TRBD1; j_call: TRBJ1-1; cdr3_aa: CATRDRAYTEAFF; cdr3_nt: TGTGCCACCAGGGACAGGGCGTACACTGAAGCTTTCTTT
clone_size: .; v_call: TRBV4-1; d_call: .; j_call: TRBJ1-5; cdr3_aa: CASSQSDSYSNQPQHF; cdr3_nt: TGCGCCAGCAGCCAATCGGACAGTTATAGCAATCAGCCCCAGCATTTT
clone_size: .; v_call: TRBV6-6; d_call: TRBD1; j_call: TRBJ2-2; cdr3_aa: CASSQTGAGGELFF; cdr3_nt: TGTGCCAGCAGTCAAACAGGGGCCGGCGGGGAGCTGTTTTTT
clone_size: .; v_call: TRBV7-2; d_call: .; j_call: TRBJ1-2; cdr3_aa: CASSLVSRAYGYTF; cdr3_nt: TGTGCCAGCAGCTTAGTATCCAGGGCCTATGGCTACACCTTC
clone_size: once; v_call: TRBV5-1; d_call: TRBD2; j_call: TRBJ2-1; cdr3_aa: CASSQAGTSVNEQFF; cdr3_nt: TGCGCCAGCAGCCAGGCCGGAACTAGCGTGAATGAGCAGTTCTTC
clone_size: .; v_call: TRBV18; d_call: TRBD1; j_call: TRBJ1-4; cdr3_aa: CASSRGQTEKLFF; cdr3_nt: TGTGCCAGCTCACGGGGACAGACGGAAAAACTGTTTTTT